This T cell receptor (beta chain) was captured in a study of shared clonotypes between healthy human individuals. Clones were sequenced by immunoSEQ multiplex PCR, and TCRdb holds only the in-frame ones, with some missing. The sample holds millions of clones, approximately 94% seen once. V lost 3 bases to trimming and J lost 3 bases; unmatched junction nucleotides: 5. The CDR3 is made up of 15 amino acids. CDR1 PRHDT and CDR2 FYEKMQ come from the germline V gene (reference sequence). Naive CD8 cells were CD45RO-negative, positively selected for CCR7, excluding terminally differentiated effector memory CD45RA+ cells.

The sequence came from a man in his late teens or twenties in good health. This chain connects TRBV13 to TRBJ2-7; 10 bases fit TRBD1. The sample consisted of naive CD8+ T cells sorted from blood. CDR3 bases: TGTGCCAGCAGCTTTCTGGGGACAGGGGTCTACGAGCAGTACTTC. This sequence encodes CASSFLGTGVYEQYF.